Listed here are 17 T cell receptor beta chains from one sample, sequenced in a study of read filtering for tumor transcriptome and immune sequencing. From 350 to 500 ng of RNA, a library with molecular barcoded alpha/delta and beta/gamma adaptors was made. TCRdb redid the calling of the reads with MiXCR, one entry per CDR3 protein. The table lists fewer than 50,000 distinct CDR3 sequences, 13% of them singletons. Sequencing was carried out using a population of CD138-negative cells sorted from bone marrow. The receptors derive from a donor at least 40 years old with multiple myeloma.

The sample holds many counts of this clonotype. This chain uses TRBV5-1 with TRBJ2-3, with 10 nucleotides matching TRBD1. The CDR3 length is 17 residues. Germline V gene data show CDR1 as SGHRS and CDR2 as YFSETQ. J lost 2 bases, V lost 4 bases, and 10 bases had no gene match. The CDR3: CASSASGTGDFTDTQYF. DNA of the CDR3: TGCGCCAGCAGCGCGTCCGGGACAGGGGACTTCACAGATACGCAGTATTTT.

This clonotype was seen more than once but under ten times. The CDR3 reads CASSSPSTSGRYNEQFF. CDR3 DNA: TGTGCCAGCAGTTCCCCATCGACTAGCGGGAGATACAATGAGCAGTTCTTC. The V gene is TRBV6-5, the J gene TRBJ2-1; 12 bases align to TRBD2. J was trimmed by 4 bases and V by 4 bases; bases with no gene match: 8. Germline V gene sequence: CDR1 MNHEY, CDR2 SVGAGI. This CDR3 has 17 residues.

This clonotype was observed a few times. The chain links TRBV5-1 to TRBJ2-4, with no clear D. The CDR3 is 15 amino acids. The V end was cut by 4 bases, the J end by 5 bases, with 16 bases between. Germline-derived CDR1 and CDR2 are SGHRS and YFSETQ. CDR3 bases: TGCGCCAGCAGCCTGGGGTTAGGTGGCCAAAACATTCAGTACTTC. Its translation is CASSLGLGGQNIQYF.

This sequence joins TRBV10-1 and TRBJ2-7; TRBD2 is a possible D gene (6 bases). This CDR3 comprises 12 residues. The V end lost 3 bases, the J end lost 6 bases, and 9 bases lay between the germline ends. Germline-derived CDR1 and CDR2 are WNHNN and SYGVQD (reference sequence). CDR3 nucleotides: TGCGCCAGCAGTGATATGACTAGCGAGCAGTACTTC. Translation gives CASSDMTSEQYF.

Many counts were recorded for this clonotype. The chain has TRBV19 and TRBJ1-5; TRBD1 aligns across 7 bases. The junction had 10 bases not matched to a gene; V was cut back by 5 bases and J by 3 bases. CDR1 is LNHDA, CDR2 SQIVND, per germline (reference sequence). This CDR3 contains 16 residues. The DNA of the CDR3 is TGTGCCAGTAGTCCGCTGGAGACAGGGAACAATCAGCCCCAGCATTTT. Translating gives CASSPLETGNNQPQHF.

The table lists this clonotype with many counts. V gene TRBV20-1 combines with J gene TRBJ2-1; D call uncertain. The CDR3 is 11 amino acids. Germline-derived CDR1 and CDR2 are DFQATT and SNEGSKA (reference sequence). V was clipped by 6 bases and J by 10 bases, with 13 bases between them. CDR3 sequence: CSARSSREQFF. CDR3 DNA sequence: TGCAGTGCCCGTTCGTCGAGAGAGCAGTTCTTC.

This clonotype has ten or more counts. The rearrangement links TRBV7-9 to TRBJ2-5; D may be TRBD1 (5 bases). Trimming removed 4 bases from V and 7 bases from J, with 22 bases in between. CDR1 and CDR2 (germline): SEHNR, FQNEAQ (reference sequence). The CDR3 spans 16 residues. CDR3: CASSSGIGQSTGTQYF. The CDR3 nucleotides are TGTGCCAGCAGCTCCGGTATCGGACAATCTACCGGGACCCAGTACTTC.

This clonotype came up many times. This sequence joins TRBV29-1 and TRBJ2-7; 9 bases are a match to TRBD2. This CDR3 is 14 amino acids long. CDR1 and CDR2 from the germline V gene are SQVTM and ANQGSEA. Trimming cost V 4 bases and J 5 bases; bases outside gene matches: 9. The CDR3 protein is CSVGLSGGPHEQYF. The CDR3 DNA reads as TGCAGCGTTGGGTTGAGCGGGGGGCCCCACGAGCAGTACTTC.

Of note for this clonotype: One base away lies a much larger clone, so this may be a sequencing read error. For the CDR3, the DNA is TGTGCCAACAGCCCACGGGTGCAGGGTAATCAGTACTTC. Protein product: CANSPRVQGNQYF. The V call is TRBV2, the J call TRBJ2-7, with a weak D call TRBD1 (5 bases). The V end was cut by 10 bases, the J end by 10 bases, with 23 bases between. This CDR3 has 13 residues. Germline V gene data show CDR1 as SNHLY and CDR2 as FYNNEI. Drawing the rest from reference TRBV2 and TRBJ2-7, the complete variable domain is EPEVTQTPSHQVTQMGQEVILRCVPISNHLYFYWYRQILGQKVEFLVSFYNNEISEKSEIFDDQFSVERPDGSNFTLKIRSTKLEDSAMYFCANSPRVQGNQYFGPGTRLTVT.

This clonotype occurred many times. V gene TRBV4-1 combines with J gene TRBJ2-1; tentatively, D is TRBD1 (8 bases). The CDR3 contains 18 residues. CDR1 MGHRA and CDR2 YSYEKL come from the germline V gene. Between the trimmed V and J ends, which lost 3 bases and 1 base, there was a span of 19 bases. CDR3 nucleotides: TGCGCCAGCAGCCACTTGACCGGACAGGGAGGGTCCTACAATGAGCAGTTCTTC. It encodes CASSHLTGQGGSYNEQFF.

This clonotype turned up a few times. This chain links TRBV29-1 with TRBJ1-1; 9 nucleotides line up with TRBD1. Germline lookup yields CDR1 SQVTM and CDR2 ANQGSEA. The J segment lost 3 bases and the V segment lost 7 bases, leaving 6 bases of the junction unmatched. The CDR3 totals 13 residues. The CDR3 DNA sequence: TGCAGCGGCCGGGACAGGGCGGACACTGAAGCTTTCTTT. Protein: CSGRDRADTEAFF.

This clonotype turned up a few times. It may be a read error: a sequence one base away is much more abundant. The gene calls are TRBV25-1 and TRBJ1-5; D is possibly TRBD1 (6 bases). Trimming cost V 3 bases and J 0 bases, with 15 bases left between them. CDR1 is MGHDK and CDR2 is SYGVNS in the germline V gene. This CDR3 is 17 amino acids long. The CDR3 DNA reads as TGTGCCAGCAGTGAGGTCAACAGGGAAGATAGCAATCAGCCCCAGCATTTT. It yields the protein CASSEVNREDSNQPQHF.

This clonotype was detected many times. V is TRBV6-5 and J is TRBJ2-3; D is uncertain. The CDR3 loop spans 15 amino acids. Looked up from germline, CDR1 is MNHEY and CDR2 is SVGAGI. V was pared by 4 bases and J by 0 bases, with 11 bases between. CDR3 nucleotides: TGTGCCAGCAGTTTTCGCGATCGCAGCACAGATACGCAGTATTTT. This codes for CASSFRDRSTDTQYF.

There are many counts of this clonotype. The rearrangement joins TRBV20-1 to TRBJ2-5, with 9 bases that match TRBD2. This CDR3 is 14 amino acids long. In germline, CDR1 is DFQATT, CDR2 SNEGSKA (reference sequence). V gave up 7 bases and J gave up 5 bases; unmatched junction bases: 11. CDR3 protein: CSVTTGTSSETQYF. The CDR3, as DNA: TGCAGTGTTACGACGGGGACTAGCTCGGAGACCCAGTACTTC.

This clonotype has a count of ten or more. V usage is TRBV7-2 and J usage is TRBJ2-5; D is uncertain. This CDR3 is 13 amino acids long. V gave up 6 bases and J gave up 2 bases, with 10 bases separating them. CDR1 is SGHTA and CDR2 is FQGNSA in the germline V gene. As DNA, the CDR3 is TGTGCCAGCAGTCGGAACTTTCAAGAGACCCAGTACTTC. Translation gives CASSRNFQETQYF. Drawing the rest from reference TRBV7-2 and TRBJ2-5, the complete variable domain is GAGVSQSPSNKVTEKGKDVELRCDPISGHTALYWYRQSLGQGLEFLIYFQGNSAPDKSGLPSDRFSAERTGGSVSTLTIQRTQQEDSAVYLCASSRNFQETQYFGPGTRLLVL.

This clonotype was observed at least ten times. A much larger clone differs by one base, so this may be a read error. The chain joins TRBV6-5 to TRBJ2-1; 10 bases line up with TRBD2. The CDR3 consists of 19 residues. CDR1 is MNHEY, CDR2 SVGAGI, per germline. The CDR3 DNA follows: TGTGCCAGCAGCCAATTGGATCAGGGAGCGGGAGGGTCTTACAATGGGCAGTTCTTC. It encodes CASSQLDQGAGGSYNGQFF.

At least ten counts were recorded for this clonotype. This chain uses TRBV7-2 with TRBJ2-3; D could derive from TRBD1 or TRBD2 (5 bases each). V lost 3 bases and J 2 bases, leaving 6 bases between the germline ends. The CDR3 totals 13 residues. From germline, CDR1 is SGHTA and CDR2 FQGNSA. In DNA, the CDR3 is TGTGCCAGCAGCTTGGGACCCACAGATACGCAGTATTTT. As protein: CASSLGPTDTQYF.